A single TCR beta chain is shown here with its context. The antigen is not known. The data derive from a study of graft-versus-host responses after intestinal transplantation. Study-wide results and limits: Allografts from individuals with graft-donor T cell macrochimerism displayed high graft-versus-host to host-versus-graft clonal ratios.

The table came from immunoSEQ multiplex PCR; TCRdb's copy has only in-frame clones and leaves some out. This table holds approximately 85,000 clones, 80% to 95% found once. Source: unstimulated CD8+ T cells sorted from spleen or lymph node cells, taken before transplant. This receptor was obtained from a human donor who was the organ donor for an intestinal transplant.

For the CDR3, the DNA is TGTGCCAGCAGCAACAGGGGGTATAGCAATCAGCCCCAGCATTTT. It translates to CASSNRGYSNQPQHF. The rearrangement links TRBV7-2 to TRBJ1-5; TRBD1 matches 8 bases. With V trimmed by 5 bases and J by 0 bases, 3 bases remained unmatched. In germline, CDR1 is SGHTA, CDR2 FQGNSA. The CDR3 loop spans 15 amino acids. Full variable domain (remainder filled in from reference TRBV7-2 and TRBJ1-5): GAGVSQSPSNKVTEKGKDVELRCDPISGHTALYWYRQSLGQGLEFLIYFQGNSAPDKSGLPSDRFSAERTGGSVSTLTIQRTQQEDSAVYLCASSNRGYSNQPQHFGDGTRLSIL.